This TCR beta chain stems from a study of metastatic and nonmetastatic thyroid tumors. Whole-study context: Samples came from malignant and benign thyroid patients, and repertoires were compared across blood and tumor or nodule tissue. General observations from the study: Reported TCR beta diversity, measured in blood and tumor, was significantly higher for malignant thyroid tumors than for benign nodules.

This clone was recorded at least ten times. Antigen specificity is unknown. As processed by the authors: Clinicopathological groups of papillary thyroid cancer showed CDR3 differences that were used to build a distant-metastasis classifier. TCRdb recomputed clones from the PCR reads via MiXCR. What appears here as the V and J calls and clone size reflects TCRdb's work, not the paper's. The sample lists about 20,000 clones, around 10% occurring once. Germline assignment: CDR1 LNHNV and CDR2 YYDKDF (reference sequence). The V gene lost 5 bases and the J gene lost 7 bases, with 18 bases spanning the gap. This CDR3 region has 15 residues. No patient had received any treatment before thyroid surgery.

The sample was blood. The source is a female donor with papillary thyroid cancer or a benign thyroid nodule (not recorded which). Some clones in this sample may be carry-over from other donors' samples. The genes are TRBV15 and TRBJ1-3, with D uncertain. The CDR3 DNA is TGTGCCACCAGCGGGGAAAGGCACTCGAGGAACACCATATATTTT. It translates to CATSGERHSRNTIYF.